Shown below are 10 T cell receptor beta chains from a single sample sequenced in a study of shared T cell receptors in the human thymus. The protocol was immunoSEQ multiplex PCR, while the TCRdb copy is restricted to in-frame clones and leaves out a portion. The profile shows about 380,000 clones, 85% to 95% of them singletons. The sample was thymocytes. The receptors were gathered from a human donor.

The DNA for the CDR3 is TGTGCCAGCAGTTTAGGTATCAGACAGCACAATGAGCAGTTCTTC. Amino acid sequence: CASSLGIRQHNEQFF. This rearrangement joins TRBV27 to TRBJ2-1; TRBD1 is a possible D gene (5 bases). Trimming took 2 bases from V and 5 from J, leaving 13 bases between them. CDR1 is MNHEY, CDR2 SMNVEV, per germline (reference sequence). The CDR3 loop spans 15 amino acids.

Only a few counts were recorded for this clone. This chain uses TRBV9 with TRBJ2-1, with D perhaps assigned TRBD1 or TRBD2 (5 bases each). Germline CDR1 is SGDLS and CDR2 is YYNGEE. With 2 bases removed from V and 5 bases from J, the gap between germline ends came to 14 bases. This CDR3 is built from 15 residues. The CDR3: CASSVSKRGDNEQFF. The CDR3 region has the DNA TGTGCCAGCAGCGTGTCGAAGAGAGGGGACAATGAGCAGTTCTTC.

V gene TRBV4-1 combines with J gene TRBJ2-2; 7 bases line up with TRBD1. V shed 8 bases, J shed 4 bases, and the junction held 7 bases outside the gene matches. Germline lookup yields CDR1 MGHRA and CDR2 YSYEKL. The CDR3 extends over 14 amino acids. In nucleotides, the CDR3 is TGCGCCAGCTTGGGGGCAGGGGGCACCGGGGAGCTGTTTTTT. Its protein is CASLGAGGTGELFF.

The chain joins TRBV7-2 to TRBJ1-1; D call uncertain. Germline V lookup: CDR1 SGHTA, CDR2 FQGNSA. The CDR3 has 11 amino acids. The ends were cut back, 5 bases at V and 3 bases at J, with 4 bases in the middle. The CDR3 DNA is TGTGCCAGCAGCCGGGACACTGAAGCTTTCTTT. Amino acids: CASSRDTEAFF.

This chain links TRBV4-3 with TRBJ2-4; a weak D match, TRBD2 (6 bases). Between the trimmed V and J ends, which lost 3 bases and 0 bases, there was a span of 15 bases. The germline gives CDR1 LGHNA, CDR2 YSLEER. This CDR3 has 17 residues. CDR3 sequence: CASSQAFEGLAKNIQYF. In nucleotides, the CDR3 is TGCGCCAGCAGCCAGGCCTTCGAGGGACTAGCCAAAAACATTCAGTACTTC.

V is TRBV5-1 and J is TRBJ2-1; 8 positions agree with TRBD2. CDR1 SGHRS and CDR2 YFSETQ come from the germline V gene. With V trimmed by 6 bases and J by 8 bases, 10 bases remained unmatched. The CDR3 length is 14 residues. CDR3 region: CASTPRVTSDEQFF. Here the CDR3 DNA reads TGCGCCAGCACCCCCCGAGTGACTAGCGATGAGCAGTTCTTC.

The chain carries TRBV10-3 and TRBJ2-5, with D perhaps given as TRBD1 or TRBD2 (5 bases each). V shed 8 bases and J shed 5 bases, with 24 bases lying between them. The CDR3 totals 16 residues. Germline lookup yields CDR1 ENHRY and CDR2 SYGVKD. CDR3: CAIGAASERWGETQYF. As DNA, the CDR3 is TGTGCCATCGGGGCAGCCAGTGAGCGGTGGGGGGAGACCCAGTACTTC.

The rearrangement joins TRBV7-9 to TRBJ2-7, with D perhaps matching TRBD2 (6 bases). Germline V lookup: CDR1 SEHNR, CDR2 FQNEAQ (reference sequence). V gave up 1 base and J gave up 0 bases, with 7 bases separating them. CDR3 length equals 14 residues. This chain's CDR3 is CASSLGGDSYEQYF. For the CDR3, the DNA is TGTGCCAGCAGCTTAGGGGGGGACTCCTACGAGCAGTACTTC. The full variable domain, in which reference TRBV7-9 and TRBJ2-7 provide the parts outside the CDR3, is DTGVSQNPRHKITKRGQNVTFRCDPISEHNRLYWYRQTLGQGPEFLTYFQNEAQLEKSRLLSDRFSAERPKGSFSTLEIQRTEQGDSAMYLCASSLGGDSYEQYFGPGTRLTVT.

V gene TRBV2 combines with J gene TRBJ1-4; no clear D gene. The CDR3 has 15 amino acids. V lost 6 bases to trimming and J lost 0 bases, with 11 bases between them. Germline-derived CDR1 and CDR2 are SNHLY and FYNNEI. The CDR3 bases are TGTGCCAGCAGCGACCCAAGGACAACTAATGAAAAACTGTTTTTT. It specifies CASSDPRTTNEKLFF.

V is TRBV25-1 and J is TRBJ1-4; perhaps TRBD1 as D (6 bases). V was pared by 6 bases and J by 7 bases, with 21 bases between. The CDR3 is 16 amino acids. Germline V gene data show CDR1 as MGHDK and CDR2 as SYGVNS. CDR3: CASSYKKQGGREKLFF. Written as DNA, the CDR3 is TGTGCCAGCAGCTATAAAAAACAGGGAGGACGTGAAAAACTGTTTTTT.